This TCR beta chain was documented in a study of CD8+ T cells in alopecia areata. The overall study: C3H/HeJ donors with spontaneous alopecia, about 6-12 months old, supplied skin grafts to approximately 7-11-week-old female C3H/HeJ mice.

Points from the study as a whole: Normal skin's resident alphabeta T cells are also sequenced in scalp samples. Clarity of TCR sharing across patients fell short of that in mice, possibly HLA-related. In lesional scalp, particularly from alopecia totalis/universalis, clonality was higher than in normal scalp.

Losses at the gene ends were 2 bases for V and 0 bases for J; bases not matched to a gene: 6. The CDR3 has 17 residues. From germline, CDR1 is LGHNA and CDR2 YNLKQL (reference sequence). This clone is medium-sized. Antigen specificity is unknown. Gene names follow the mouse nomenclature. The sequence runs out 4 residues before the end of the CDR3; the remainder is reconstructed from the germline J gene. CD4, CD8alpha, NKG2D, NKG2ACE and other markers guided sorting of pooled cutaneous lymph node cells. Sequencing templates came from extracted RNA that was reverse transcribed into cDNA. This table comes from immunoSEQ multiplex PCR, and its TCRdb copy is limited to in-frame clones, with some not included. Captured here are about 9,000 clones, none seen once; the top ten comprise under 20%.

Sequencing was performed on CD8+ T cells sorted from a lymph node. The receptor was isolated from a C3H/HeJ mouse with alopecia areata. This line is of MHC haplotype H2-k. V and J are TRBV5 and TRBJ2-3, with 9 bases aligning to TRBD2. Partial CDR3 DNA: TGTGCCAGCAGCCAATGGGGGGGCGCGGGAAGTGCAGAA. This gives the protein CASSQWGGAGSAE. In full, the CDR3 reads CASSQWGGAGSAETLYF.